These 27 T cell receptor beta chains were all obtained from the same sample, sequenced in a study of post-analysis software for immune sequencing data. Study-level results: Patients used roughly five TRBV segments, including TRBV5-6, TRBV5-1 and TRBV20-1, more often than controls.

Unique molecular identifiers were carried by the TCR beta cDNA libraries. Each CDR3 protein is one row after TCRdb ran MiXCR on the PCR reads. Among 400,000 to 500,000 distinct CDR3 sequences, approximately 38% were seen once, and the ten largest hold 7.6%. For these receptors, no antigen is known. Input material: blood. The source is a girl aged 2-10 years with multiple sclerosis.

This chain joins TRBV5-1 and TRBJ2-7, with D possibly being TRBD1 or TRBD2 (5 bases each). V shed 5 bases and J shed 2 bases, with 14 bases lying between them. The germline gives CDR1 SGHRS, CDR2 YFSETQ. The CDR3 consists of 14 residues. The CDR3 is CASRGPGRTYEQYF. DNA of the CDR3: TGCGCCAGCAGGGGACCGGGACGGACCTACGAGCAGTACTTC.

This clonotype was picked up one time. The chain couples TRBV5-6 to TRBJ1-2, with D possibly being TRBD1 (5 bases). Trimming took off 2 bases at V and 4 bases at J, with 9 bases between the two ends. CDR3 length: 13 residues. Germline CDR1 and CDR2: SGHDT and YYEEEE. The CDR3 DNA reads TGTGCCAGCAGCTTTAAGGGGACCTATGGCTACACCTTC. Protein product: CASSFKGTYGYTF.

In this sample, this clonotype turned up a few times. The V gene is TRBV4-2, the J gene TRBJ2-5; 7 bases map to TRBD2. The CDR3 contains 16 residues. Germline V CDR1 and CDR2: LGHNA, YNFKEQ. The V gene end was trimmed by 0 bases and the J gene end by 11 bases; junction bases not matched to a gene: 15. CDR3 sequence: CASSQDSRAGTPQQYF. CDR3 nucleotides: TGTGCCAGCAGCCAAGATAGTCGAGCGGGAACCCCTCAGCAGTACTTC.

V gene TRBV5-5 combines with J gene TRBJ2-1, with 10 bases matching TRBD2. V shed 1 base, J shed 4 bases, and the junction held 8 bases outside the gene matches. CDR1 is SGHKS, CDR2 YYEKEE, per germline (reference sequence). The CDR3 has 17 residues. DNA for the CDR3: TGTGCCAGCAGCTTGCCGCTAGCGGGAGCGGGGTACAATGAGCAGTTCTTC. As protein: CASSLPLAGAGYNEQFF.

The chain has TRBV29-1 and TRBJ2-1, with no clear D. Germline V lookup: CDR1 SQVTM, CDR2 ANQGSEA. Deletions cut 4 bases from V and 2 bases from J, with 9 bases between. The CDR3 totals 13 residues. CDR3 loop: CSVVAPTYNEQFF. The CDR3, as DNA: TGCAGCGTTGTGGCTCCTACCTACAATGAGCAGTTCTTC.

This clonotype was picked up a small number of times. The chain has TRBV6-6 and TRBJ2-7; 9 bases align to TRBD1. The CDR3 loop spans 15 amino acids. In germline, CDR1 is MNHNY, CDR2 SVGAGI (reference sequence). V was pared by 4 bases and J by 4 bases, with 8 bases of the junction left unmatched. In DNA, the CDR3 is TGTGCCAGCAGTTCCCGGGACAGGGTGATGTACGAGCAGTACTTC. As protein: CASSSRDRVMYEQYF.

This chain links TRBV12-3 or TRBV12-4 with TRBJ2-1; weak D call: TRBD1 (6 bases). The last part of the DNA fits TRBJ2-7 better; the J call may be wrong. CDR3 length equals 15 residues. CDR3 loop: CASSLRDTRYNEQYF. CDR3 nucleotides: TGTGCCAGCAGCCTCCGGGACACGCGTTACAATGAGCAGTACTTC.

The V and J genes are TRBV20-1 and TRBJ1-2; no clear D. This CDR3 contains 11 residues. Between the trimmed V and J ends, which lost 3 bases and 8 bases, there was a span of 10 bases. Germline CDR1 and CDR2: DFQATT and SNEGSKA (reference sequence). The CDR3 is CSARNPGGYTF. The CDR3 DNA sequence: TGCAGTGCTAGGAATCCGGGCGGCTACACCTTC.

This clonotype was counted a few times. The J gene is TRBJ2-1, the V gene TRBV5-1; D not resolved. V lost 0 bases, J lost 1 base, and 8 bases lay in between. From germline, CDR1 is SGHRS and CDR2 YFSETQ. The CDR3 extends over 15 amino acids. The CDR3, as DNA: TGCGCCAGCAGCTTGGGGCAGCCTTCCTACAATGAGCAGTTCTTC. It translates to CASSLGQPSYNEQFF. The full variable domain, rest sourced from reference TRBV5-1 and TRBJ2-1, is KAGVTQTPRYLIKTRGQQVTLSCSPISGHRSVSWYQQTPGQGLQFLFEYFSETQRNKGNFPGRFSGRQFSNSRSEMNVSTLELGDSALYLCASSLGQPSYNEQFFGPGTRLTVL.

The chain couples TRBV12-3 or TRBV12-4 to TRBJ2-1; 14 bases are shared with TRBD2. The trim removed 6 bases at V and 6 bases at J, leaving 7 bases unmatched. This CDR3 spans 16 amino acids. CDR3 DNA sequence: TGTGCCAGCAGCTACTCCGGGACTAGCGGGAGCAATGAGCAGTTCTTC. Protein product: CASSYSGTSGSNEQFF.

This clonotype turned up a few times. J is TRBJ2-7 and V is TRBV9; 8 bases fit TRBD2. The better agreement between TRBJ2-4 and the DNA end casts doubt on the J call. The length of the CDR3 is 15 residues. Per the germline V gene, CDR1 is SGDLS and CDR2 is YYNGEE. This CDR3 reads CASSVGELAENIQYF. CDR3 bases: TGTGCCAGCAGCGTTGGAGAACTAGCGGAGAACATTCAGTACTTC.

This clonotype turned up a few times. The chain links TRBV29-1 to TRBJ2-3; D gene unclear. Trimming shortened V by 2 bases and J by 2 bases, and 8 bases separated the two germline ends. The CDR3 has 13 residues. CDR1 is SQVTM, CDR2 ANQGSEA, per germline. CDR3 amino acids: CSVESRFTDTQYF. CDR3 DNA sequence: TGCAGCGTTGAATCGCGCTTCACAGATACGCAGTATTTT.

The chain recombines TRBV6-1 with TRBJ1-4, with D tentatively TRBD1 (6 bases). The V gene lost 7 bases and the J gene lost 0 bases, with 18 bases spanning the gap. This CDR3 region has 17 residues. CDR1 and CDR2 from the germline V gene are MNHNS and SASEGT. The CDR3 sequence: CASTLLQDSSTNEKLFF. Written as DNA, the CDR3 is TGTGCCAGCACCCTTCTTCAGGACAGCTCAACTAATGAAAAACTGTTTTTT.

The rearrangement uses TRBV20-1 and TRBJ2-3, with 10 bases identical to TRBD2. The CDR3 runs 18 residues. Losses at the gene ends were 3 bases for V and 3 bases for J; bases not matched to a gene: 15. CDR1 DFQATT and CDR2 SNEGSKA come from the germline V gene (reference sequence). The chain's CDR3 is CSASRTSGILGRTDTQYF. CDR3 DNA sequence: TGCAGTGCTAGTAGGACTAGCGGAATTTTGGGAAGAACAGATACGCAGTATTTT.

The V and J genes are TRBV9 and TRBJ2-7, with D tentatively TRBD1 (5 bases). V lost 1 base to trimming and J lost 3 bases, with 14 bases between them. The CDR3 runs 15 residues. Germline lookup yields CDR1 SGDLS and CDR2 YYNGEE. Here the CDR3 reads CASSVRGQAGYEQYF. The DNA of the CDR3 is TGTGCCAGCAGCGTAAGGGGCCAGGCAGGCTACGAGCAGTACTTC.

DNA for the CDR3: TGTGCCATCGGACAGGGGGTAGAGACCCAGTACTTC. Translated, it gives CAIGQGVETQYF. The rearrangement links TRBV10-3 to TRBJ2-5; 10 positions agree with TRBD1. The CDR3 loop spans 12 amino acids. Germline loops: CDR1 ENHRY, CDR2 SYGVKD. J was trimmed by 4 bases and V by 8 bases; bases with no gene match: 1.

This chain uses TRBV7-9 with TRBJ2-3; no clear D gene. Trimming left V 8 bases short and J 6 bases short, with 6 bases between. CDR1 is SEHNR, CDR2 FQNEAQ, per germline (reference sequence). The CDR3 extends over 10 amino acids. CDR3 in DNA: TGTGCCAGCCAGGTGGATACGCAGTATTTT. This encodes CASQVDTQYF.

This clonotype was observed once. The chain employs TRBV6-5 and TRBJ2-1; the match to TRBD2 covers 11 bases. V lost 4 bases and J lost 8; bases outside the gene matches: 10. Germline-derived CDR1 and CDR2 are MNHEY and SVGAGI. The CDR3 is 16 amino acids. The CDR3 here is CASSSLTSGDFHEQFF. The CDR3 nucleotides read TGTGCCAGCAGTTCACTGACTAGCGGGGATTTTCATGAGCAGTTCTTC.

The chain combines TRBV24-1 with TRBJ2-3, with D possibly TRBD1 on 5 matching bases. Per the germline V gene, CDR1 is KGHDR and CDR2 is SFDVKD. V was trimmed by 3 bases and J by 1 base, leaving 13 bases between them. The CDR3 sequence is 16 residues long. This chain's CDR3 is CATSDPQTDRTDTQYF. CDR3 nucleotide sequence: TGTGCCACCAGTGATCCACAGACAGATCGCACAGATACGCAGTATTTT.

This clonotype was found a few times. The CDR3 nucleotides read TGTGCCAGCAGTGAACTACAGGGCTCCTACAATGAGCAGTTCTTC. Translating it yields CASSELQGSYNEQFF. The chain couples TRBV25-1 to TRBJ2-1; maybe TRBD1 (6 bases). The CDR3 has 15 residues. CDR1 is MGHDK and CDR2 is SYGVNS in the germline V gene. The V end lost 2 bases, the J end lost 0 bases, and 8 bases lay between the germline ends.

The V call is TRBV7-8, the J call TRBJ1-5; D is unclear. Germline assignment: CDR1 SGHVS and CDR2 FQNEAQ. The CDR3 extends over 13 amino acids. V lost 1 base to trimming and J lost 9 bases, with 10 bases between them. CDR3 coding DNA: TGTGCCAGCAGCTTAGGTGATGGGCGGCCCCAGCATTTT. This sequence encodes CASSLGDGRPQHF.

The CDR3 here is CASSQDKGLGTRLAGGTEQFF. In DNA form, the CDR3 reads TGCGCCAGCAGCCAAGATAAGGGCCTGGGGACTAGACTAGCGGGAGGTACCGAGCAGTTCTTC. This sequence joins TRBV4-3 and TRBJ2-1, with 13 bases identical to TRBD2. Germline CDR1 LGHNA, CDR2 YSLEER. The junction had 21 bases not matched to a gene; V was cut back by 0 bases and J by 10 bases. The CDR3 contains 21 residues.

The chain employs TRBV6-2 or TRBV6-3 and TRBJ1-6; no clear D gene. Germline assignment: CDR1 MNHEY and CDR2 SVGEGT. Trimming pared 0 bases from V and 12 bases from J, leaving 12 bases between. This CDR3 region has 14 residues. This CDR3 reads CASSYSTRPGPLHF. In DNA form, the CDR3 reads TGTGCCAGCAGTTACTCGACAAGACCGGGACCCCTCCACTTT.

The chain recombines TRBV29-1 with TRBJ2-7, with 9 bases matching TRBD1. V gave up 7 bases and J gave up 2 bases; unmatched junction bases: 6. Germline CDR1 SQVTM, CDR2 ANQGSEA. This CDR3 region has 13 residues. The CDR3 DNA sequence: TGCAGCGCAACCCGGACAGGGGCCTACGAGCAGTACTTC. This translates into CSATRTGAYEQYF.

This clonotype was picked up a small number of times. The rearrangement joins TRBV5-1 to TRBJ1-1; a possible D gene is TRBD1 (5 bases). Germline CDR1 reads SGHRS; CDR2 reads YFSETQ. Deletions cut 4 bases from V and 1 base from J, with 11 bases between. The CDR3 is made up of 14 amino acids. In DNA form, the CDR3 reads TGCGCCAGCAGCACCCGGGGCACGAACACTGAAGCTTTCTTT. This translates into CASSTRGTNTEAFF.

This sequence joins TRBV6-2 or TRBV6-3 and TRBJ2-3, with 9 bases matching TRBD2. This CDR3 has 15 residues. In germline, CDR1 is MNHEY, CDR2 SVGEGT. The ends lost 6 bases at V and 3 bases at J; junction bases unmatched: 7. The DNA of the CDR3 is TGTGCCAGCAGCCAGCGGGGGGACCTGACAGATACGCAGTATTTT. Amino acids: CASSQRGDLTDTQYF.

In this sample, this clonotype turned up many times. V usage is TRBV7-3 and J usage is TRBJ2-1; D is unclear. Trimming took off 2 bases at V and 3 bases at J, with 5 bases between the two ends. Germline loops: CDR1 SGHTA, CDR2 FQGTGA. CDR3 size: 13 residues. CDR3 DNA sequence: TGTGCCAGCAGCTTAGGGCTCTACAATGAGCAGTTCTTC. Translation gives CASSLGLYNEQFF.